This entry describes one T cell receptor (beta chain). A second PCR of roughly 7 to 11 cycles used a sample-barcoded 5' primer and a J-beta primer mix. TCRdb processed the 5' RACE reads anew with MiXCR; each CDR3 protein has one entry. The sample has some 1,500,000 distinct CDR3 sequences, roughly 43% seen once. The source of the sample is a study of blood T cells in healthy people across ages. Each donor was a healthy Caucasian individual from Russia, aged roughly 6 to 100. From germline, CDR1 is MGHRA and CDR2 YSYEKL. Trimming pared 4 bases from V and 6 bases from J, leaving 15 bases between. This CDR3 is 15 amino acids long.

The sequenced sample consisted of blood. This chain connects TRBV4-1 to TRBJ2-2; either TRBD1 or TRBD2 may fit D (5 bases each). The TCR sequence derives from a young woman in good health. CDR3 sequence: CASSRPGTKSGELFF. The CDR3 bases are TGCGCCAGCAGCCGCCCAGGGACCAAGTCCGGGGAGCTGTTTTTT.